One sample yielded the 31 T cell receptor beta chains listed below, sequenced in a study of blood T cell repertoires in COVID-19. Using immunoSEQ multiplex PCR, the repertoire was profiled, and TCRdb retains in-frame clones only, with some absent. The sample lists 95,000 to 150,000 clones; 84% were seen once. The sequencing sample was made of PBMCs or T cells enriched from blood (not recorded which). The receptors stem from a woman aged 25 to 39 who had recovered from COVID-19.

The chain uses TRBV5-8 and TRBJ1-1, with D unresolved. V lost 6 bases and J 1 base, leaving 16 bases between the germline ends. In germline, CDR1 is SGHTS, CDR2 YDEGEE. This CDR3 comprises 15 residues. The chain's CDR3 is CASTREWASNTEAFF. Here the CDR3 DNA reads TGTGCCAGCACCCGGGAGTGGGCCTCGAACACTGAAGCTTTCTTT.

This clone came up a few times. The chain carries TRBV7-7 and TRBJ2-2; the match to TRBD1 covers 8 bases. The CDR3 spans 15 residues. The germline V gene encodes CDR1 SSHAT and CDR2 FNYEAQ (reference sequence). Losses at the gene ends were 5 bases for V and 2 bases for J; bases not matched to a gene: 4. CDR3 protein: CASSATGGNTGELFF. CDR3 sequence (DNA): TGTGCCAGCAGCGCCACAGGGGGAAACACCGGGGAGCTGTTTTTT.

V is TRBV5-1 and J is TRBJ1-3; 9 bases align to TRBD1. With V trimmed by 4 bases and J by 9 bases, 8 bases remained unmatched. CDR3 length: 14 amino acids. Looked up from germline, CDR1 is SGHRS and CDR2 is YFSETQ. CDR3 protein: CASSRGTGIGTIYF. The DNA of the CDR3 is TGCGCCAGCAGCCGGGGGACAGGGATCGGCACCATATATTTT. The complete variable domain, with remaining parts taken from reference TRBV5-1 and TRBJ1-3, reads KAGVTQTPRYLIKTRGQQVTLSCSPISGHRSVSWYQQTPGQGLQFLFEYFSETQRNKGNFPGRFSGRQFSNSRSEMNVSTLELGDSALYLCASSRGTGIGTIYFGEGSWLTVV.

This clone has a single count. This rearrangement joins TRBV15 to TRBJ2-7, with TRBD1 matching 11 bases. CDR3 length: 15 residues. CDR1 is LNHNV and CDR2 is YYDKDF in the germline V gene (reference sequence). V gave up 5 bases and J gave up 2 bases; unmatched junction bases: 5. The CDR3 bases are TGTGCCACCAGCCGGGGGACAGGGGGTACCTACGAGCAGTACTTC. This encodes CATSRGTGGTYEQYF.

This rearrangement joins TRBV30 to TRBJ2-7, with TRBD1 identical over 9 bases. V shed 3 bases and J 3 bases; nucleotides not matched to a gene: 6. This CDR3 comprises 14 residues. Germline V CDR1 and CDR2: GTSNPN, SVGIG (reference sequence). The CDR3 region is CAWRRGQGLYEQYF. The CDR3 nucleotides read TGTGCCTGGAGGCGGGGACAGGGCCTCTACGAGCAGTACTTC. Combining the CDR3 with reference TRBV30 and TRBJ2-7 gives the whole variable domain SQTIHQWPATLVQPVGSPLSLECTVEGTSNPNLYWYRQAAGRGLQLLFYSVGIGQISSEVPQNLSASRPQDRQFILSSKKLLLSDSGFYLCAWRRGQGLYEQYFGPGTRLTVT.

This chain connects TRBV12-3 or TRBV12-4 to TRBJ1-2, with a possible D match to TRBD1 (6 bases). CDR3 length: 13 residues. V was cut by 6 bases and J by 8 bases, with 16 bases left in between. The CDR3 DNA reads as TGTGCCAGCAGGCTAAACAGGGCTCAGGGCTACACCTTC. Encoded protein: CASRLNRAQGYTF.

This chain connects TRBV7-9 to TRBJ2-2; TRBD2 matches at 10 bases. The junction had 6 bases not matched to a gene; V was cut back by 1 base and J by 7 bases. The length of the CDR3 is 16 residues. Germline V gene lookup returns CDR1 SEHNR and CDR2 FQNEAQ (reference sequence). The CDR3 loop is CASSLGTSGVGGELFF. The CDR3 DNA reads TGTGCCAGCAGCTTAGGCACTAGCGGGGTCGGCGGGGAGCTGTTTTTT.

The table lists this clone with a count of one. The chain has TRBV3-1 (or the pseudogene TRBV3-2) and TRBJ1-2, with 9 positions matching TRBD1. J was trimmed by 4 bases and V by 1 base; bases with no gene match: 4. The CDR3 is 15 amino acids. CDR1 LGHDT and CDR2 YNNKEL come from the germline V gene (reference sequence). CDR3 DNA sequence: TGTGCCAGCAGCCAAGGGGGACAGGGAGGCTATGGCTACACCTTC. Amino acids: CASSQGGQGGYGYTF.

The V gene is TRBV11-2, the J gene TRBJ1-6; TRBD1 is a possible D gene (6 bases). The CDR3 spans 15 residues. The V end was cut by 3 bases, the J end by 5 bases, with 11 bases between. Germline V gives CDR1 SGHAT, CDR2 FQNNGV. The CDR3 DNA reads TGTGCCAGCAGCTTCAGGGGAAGGGATAATTCACCCCTCCACTTT. This gives the protein CASSFRGRDNSPLHF.

This clone was counted once. The rearrangement uses TRBV5-1 and TRBJ2-3, with 7 positions matching TRBD2. CDR3 size: 16 residues. The germline V gene has CDR1 SGHRS and CDR2 YFSETQ. J lost 3 bases, V lost 1 base, and 8 bases had no gene match. CDR3 in amino acids: CASSLMGGRGTDTQYF. CDR3 DNA: TGCGCCAGCAGCTTGATGGGCGGGAGAGGGACAGATACGCAGTATTTT.

The J gene is TRBJ1-1, the V gene TRBV18; D is perhaps TRBD1 (6 bases). The CDR3 extends over 13 amino acids. Between the trimmed V and J ends, which lost 5 bases and 4 bases, there was a span of 11 bases. Germline V gives CDR1 KGHSH, CDR2 LQKENI. The CDR3 is CASSGGVSTEAFF. CDR3 in DNA: TGTGCCAGCTCAGGGGGCGTAAGCACTGAAGCTTTCTTT.

The chain joins TRBV28 to TRBJ1-4, with TRBD1 identical over 9 bases. CDR3 length: 14 residues. The trim removed 6 bases at V and 2 bases at J, leaving 1 base unmatched. The germline gives CDR1 MDHEN, CDR2 SYDVKM. CDR3 amino acids: CASRTGGTNEKLFF. For the CDR3, the DNA is TGTGCCAGCAGGACAGGGGGGACTAATGAAAAACTGTTTTTT.

The chain recombines TRBV29-1 with TRBJ2-1, with TRBD2 matching 7 bases. CDR1 SQVTM and CDR2 ANQGSEA come from the germline V gene. V dropped 4 bases and J dropped 0; count of bases not matched to a gene: 6. There are 15 residues in the CDR3. CDR3 DNA sequence: TGCAGCGTTGGGGGGGGAGGGAGCTCCTACAATGAGCAGTTCTTC. It yields the protein CSVGGGGSSYNEQFF.

The V gene is TRBV19, the J gene TRBJ1-2; possible D gene TRBD1, 6 bases. From germline, CDR1 is LNHDA and CDR2 SQIVND (reference sequence). The CDR3 covers 13 residues. Trimming cost V 3 bases and J 7 bases, with 12 bases left between them. The CDR3 region is CASSMSGARGYTF. CDR3 DNA: TGTGCCAGTAGTATGTCAGGGGCGCGTGGCTACACCTTC.

The rearrangement links TRBV9 to TRBJ2-2, with TRBD2 matching 13 bases. In germline, CDR1 is SGDLS, CDR2 YYNGEE. The CDR3 covers 17 residues. The V and J ends lost 6 bases and 5 bases, in that order; junction bases with no gene match: 10. The CDR3 reads CASTLGLAGEETGELFF. In nucleotides, the CDR3 is TGTGCCAGCACCCTCGGACTAGCGGGAGAAGAGACCGGGGAGCTGTTTTTT.

The genes are TRBV4-3 and TRBJ1-5; D is ambiguous. CDR1 is LGHNA, CDR2 YSLEER, per germline. The V and J ends lost 0 bases and 9 bases respectively, with 18 bases between them. This CDR3 is built from 16 residues. CDR3 amino acids: CASSQDWEGPASPQHF. Written as DNA, the CDR3 is TGCGCCAGCAGCCAAGATTGGGAGGGCCCGGCATCGCCCCAGCATTTT.

The chain links TRBV9 to TRBJ1-2, with a possible D match to TRBD1 (5 bases). V was shortened by 0 bases and J by 14 bases, with 17 bases between the two germline ends. The length of the CDR3 is 13 residues. Germline CDR1 and CDR2: SGDLS and YYNGEE. CDR3: CASSVAPAGGLTF. DNA of the CDR3: TGTGCCAGCAGCGTAGCTCCGGCGGGGGGACTAACCTTC.

In this sample, this clone turned up once. This chain links TRBV7-9 with TRBJ1-2, with a possible D match to TRBD1 (5 bases). The CDR3 length is 14 residues. Germline CDR1 SEHNR, CDR2 FQNEAQ (reference sequence). V lost 3 bases and J 6 bases, leaving 14 bases between the germline ends. CDR3 nucleotides: TGTGCCAGCAGCTTGGCCCTCACAGGCGATGGCTACACCTTC. Its protein is CASSLALTGDGYTF. The variable domain in full, completed from reference TRBV7-9 and TRBJ1-2, reads DTGVSQNPRHKITKRGQNVTFRCDPISEHNRLYWYRQTLGQGPEFLTYFQNEAQLEKSRLLSDRFSAERPKGSFSTLEIQRTEQGDSAMYLCASSLALTGDGYTFGSGTRLTVV.

V is TRBV5-6 and J is TRBJ2-5; 7 nucleotides align to TRBD2. CDR3 length: 14 residues. Germline CDR1 is SGHDT and CDR2 is YYEEEE. Trimming at V came to 2 bases and at J to 4 bases, leaving 5 bases not matched to a gene. The DNA of the CDR3 is TGTGCCAGCAGCTTCCAGGGAGGGAGAGAGACCCAGTACTTC. Residues: CASSFQGGRETQYF.

This chain connects TRBV28 to TRBJ1-6; a weak D match, TRBD1 (5 bases). V lost 5 bases and J lost 9, with 14 bases in between. The germline V gene encodes CDR1 MDHEN and CDR2 SYDVKM. The CDR3 covers 14 residues. The CDR3 DNA reads as TGTGCCAGCAGTCAAACCGGGGGGACTTCACCCCTCCACTTT. This codes for CASSQTGGTSPLHF.

The rearrangement links TRBV4-1 to TRBJ1-5, with D hard to call. The germline gives CDR1 MGHRA, CDR2 YSYEKL. Trimming removed 2 bases from V and 1 base from J, with 6 bases in between. This CDR3 comprises 14 residues. CDR3: CASSQRLSNQPQHF. The CDR3 coding sequence is TGCGCCAGCAGCCAAAGACTGAGCAATCAGCCCCAGCATTTT.

The V call is TRBV3-1 (or the pseudogene TRBV3-2), the J call TRBJ1-2, with no clear D. V was pared by 0 bases and J by 3 bases, with 11 bases between. This CDR3 is 15 amino acids long. The germline gives CDR1 LGHDT, CDR2 YNNKEL (reference sequence). This CDR3 is CASSQDRRRYYGYTF. CDR3 in DNA: TGTGCCAGCAGCCAAGATAGGAGGAGGTACTATGGCTACACCTTC.

J is TRBJ2-3 and V is TRBV7-3; no reliable D call. The CDR3 contains 15 residues. Deletions cut 2 bases from V and 2 bases from J, with 11 bases between. In germline, CDR1 is SGHTA, CDR2 FQGTGA. The CDR3, as DNA: TGTGCCAGCAGCTTAGATGGCGGCCCCACAGATACGCAGTATTTT. Amino acid sequence: CASSLDGGPTDTQYF.

The CDR3 region has the DNA TGCGCCAGCAGCCCTTGGACTAGCGGGGCCTCTGGGGCCAACGTCCTGACTTTC. This translates into CASSPWTSGASGANVLTF. V gene TRBV5-1 combines with J gene TRBJ2-6, with 12 bases fitting TRBD2. CDR3 length: 18 residues. V was pared by 4 bases and J by 0 bases, with 5 bases of the junction left unmatched. The V gene's germline CDR1 is SGHRS and CDR2 YFSETQ.

This clone was detected ten times or more. CDR3 protein: CASSGQGDTGELFF. CDR3 in DNA: TGTGCCAGCAGTGGACAGGGGGACACCGGGGAGCTGTTTTTT. This chain connects TRBV25-1 to TRBJ2-2; TRBD1 matches at 9 bases. Germline CDR1 is MGHDK and CDR2 is SYGVNS. The CDR3 extends over 14 amino acids. V lost 4 bases and J lost 3; bases outside the gene matches: 0.

V and J are TRBV7-2 and TRBJ2-5, with TRBD2 matching 10 bases. The CDR3 totals 14 residues. The junction had 3 bases not matched to a gene; V was cut back by 5 bases and J by 3 bases. Germline V lookup: CDR1 SGHTA, CDR2 FQGNSA. The CDR3 DNA follows: TGTGCCAGCAGCCCGGGACTAGCGAAAGAGACCCAGTACTTC. This sequence encodes CASSPGLAKETQYF.

This clone was counted a single time. This chain uses TRBV4-3 with TRBJ2-1; the D is unclear. CDR3 length equals 17 residues. Between the trimmed V and J ends, which lost 4 bases and 0 bases, there was a span of 16 bases. Germline-derived CDR1 and CDR2 are LGHNA and YSLEER. The chain's CDR3 is CASSPPARHASYNEQFF. For the CDR3, the DNA is TGCGCCAGCAGCCCCCCTGCGCGGCACGCCTCCTACAATGAGCAGTTCTTC.

The chain links TRBV29-1 to TRBJ2-7; weak D call: TRBD2 (6 bases). Germline V gene data show CDR1 as SQVTM and CDR2 as ANQGSEA. The germline V and J ends were trimmed by 5 bases and 5 bases, with 22 bases remaining between them. CDR3 length: 15 amino acids. This CDR3 is CSVWGSSGDWDEQYF. In nucleotides, the CDR3 is TGCAGCGTTTGGGGGAGTAGCGGAGATTGGGACGAGCAGTACTTC.

The chain carries TRBV2 and TRBJ2-1; D is unresolved. Germline values: CDR1 SNHLY, CDR2 FYNNEI. Trimming cost V 10 bases and J 14 bases, with 18 bases left between them. The CDR3 extends over 11 amino acids. CDR3 residues: CATSLKTSEFF. As DNA, the CDR3 is TGTGCCACCTCCCTAAAGACTTCGGAGTTCTTC.

The CDR3 reads CASSSARGGGTQYF. The CDR3 DNA reads TGTGCCAGCAGCTCCGCTAGGGGGGGAGGGACGCAGTATTTT. The V and J genes are TRBV9 and TRBJ2-3; TRBD2 is a possible D gene (7 bases). Trimming shortened V by 4 bases and J by 9 bases, and 18 bases separated the two germline ends. Per the germline V gene, CDR1 is SGDLS and CDR2 is YYNGEE. The CDR3 runs 14 residues.

This clone has a handful of counts. This chain links TRBV12-3 or TRBV12-4 with TRBJ1-2; no clear D. This CDR3 is built from 12 residues. The V and J ends lost 6 bases and 0 bases respectively, with 5 bases between them. The DNA of the CDR3 is TGTGCCAGCAGCCTAACTAACTATGGCTACACCTTC. It is translated as CASSLTNYGYTF.